The rows below give T cell receptor beta chains drawn from one sample of a study of beta chain features in type 1 diabetes. The table came from immunoSEQ multiplex PCR; TCRdb's copy has only in-frame clones and leaves some out. In the table there are about 900,000 clones, under 20% of which are singletons. Material: naive CD4+ T cells from blood. All receptors come from a woman in her late teens or twenties in good health. Both conserved end residues are part of each CDR3. Fields, in order: J gene, clone size, D gene, V gene, CDR3 protein, CDR3 DNA. D genes are given only for firm matches. Clone sizes are given selectively: once, few, many, or a class where the clone is expanded.

J gene: TRBJ2-1
clone size: .
D gene: .
V gene: TRBV4-3
CDR3 protein: CASSQDPNSALWVF
CDR3 DNA: TGCGCCAGCAGCCAAGATCCCAATAGCGCACTTTGGGTCTTC

J gene: TRBJ2-7
clone size: .
D gene: TRBD2
V gene: TRBV7-2
CDR3 protein: CASSLGGTSNYEQYF
CDR3 DNA: TGTGCCAGCAGCTTAGGTGGGACTAGCAACTACGAGCAGTACTTC

J gene: TRBJ1-3
clone size: .
D gene: .
V gene: TRBV7-2
CDR3 protein: CASSLYGQGAGNTIYF
CDR3 DNA: TGTGCCAGCAGCTTATACGGGCAGGGAGCTGGAAACACCATATATTTT

J gene: TRBJ2-1
clone size: few
D gene: .
V gene: TRBV10-3
CDR3 protein: CAISTGAHNEQFF
CDR3 DNA: TGTGCCATCAGTACAGGAGCACACAATGAGCAGTTCTTC

J gene: TRBJ2-1
clone size: .
D gene: TRBD2
V gene: TRBV7-6
CDR3 protein: CASSLGVAGGYNEQFF
CDR3 DNA: TGTGCCAGCAGCTTAGGAGTAGCGGGAGGGTACAATGAGCAGTTCTTC

J gene: TRBJ2-3
clone size: .
D gene: .
V gene: TRBV25-1
CDR3 protein: CASSADTDTQYF
CDR3 DNA: TGTGCCAGCAGTGCCGACACAGATACGCAGTATTTT

J gene: TRBJ1-5
clone size: few
D gene: .
V gene: TRBV19
CDR3 protein: CASSSEGQPQHF
CDR3 DNA: TGTGCCAGTAGTTCGGAGGGGCAGCCCCAGCATTTT

J gene: TRBJ1-1
clone size: .
D gene: .
V gene: TRBV28
CDR3 protein: CASSLPPGTPLPNTEAFF
CDR3 DNA: TGTGCCAGCAGTTTACCCCCCGGTACACCACTCCCGAACACTGAAGCTTTCTTT

J gene: TRBJ2-5
clone size: few
D gene: .
V gene: TRBV5-1
CDR3 protein: CASSKRGETQYF
CDR3 DNA: TGCGCCAGCAGTAAACGAGGAGAGACCCAGTACTTC

J gene: TRBJ2-5
clone size: .
D gene: TRBD2
V gene: TRBV5-1
CDR3 protein: CASSQGLGETQYF
CDR3 DNA: TGCGCCAGCAGCCAGGGACTAGGGGAGACCCAGTACTTC

J gene: TRBJ1-4
clone size: few
D gene: .
V gene: TRBV4-2
CDR3 protein: CASSQDRQGYEKLFF
CDR3 DNA: TGTGCCAGCAGCCAAGACCGGCAGGGTTATGAAAAACTGTTTTTT

J gene: TRBJ1-1
clone size: .
D gene: .
V gene: TRBV2
CDR3 protein: CASKVAGAPNTEAFF
CDR3 DNA: TGTGCCAGCAAGGTGGCAGGTGCGCCCAACACTGAAGCTTTCTTT

J gene: TRBJ1-2
clone size: few
D gene: TRBD1
V gene: TRBV7-9
CDR3 protein: CASSRRDRAEGYTF
CDR3 DNA: TGTGCCAGCAGCCGCCGGGACAGGGCGGAGGGCTACACCTTC

J gene: TRBJ2-6
clone size: .
D gene: .
V gene: TRBV7-8
CDR3 protein: CASSLEGDFSGANVLTF
CDR3 DNA: TGTGCCAGCAGCTTAGAGGGGGACTTTTCTGGGGCCAACGTCCTGACTTTC

J gene: TRBJ1-3
clone size: .
D gene: TRBD1
V gene: TRBV6-5
CDR3 protein: CASSPTGSSGNTIYF
CDR3 DNA: TGTGCCAGCAGTCCGACAGGGAGCTCTGGAAACACCATATATTTT

J gene: TRBJ2-1
clone size: many
D gene: .
V gene: TRBV4-2
CDR3 protein: CASSQPGLPNEQFF
CDR3 DNA: TGTGCCAGCAGCCAGCCGGGACTGCCGAATGAGCAGTTCTTC

J gene: TRBJ1-2
clone size: .
D gene: .
V gene: TRBV28
CDR3 protein: CASSSRGVWHGYTF
CDR3 DNA: TGTGCCAGCAGTTCTAGGGGGGTTTGGCATGGCTACACCTTC

J gene: TRBJ2-1
clone size: .
D gene: TRBD2
V gene: TRBV27
CDR3 protein: CASSPRTSGSWNEQFF
CDR3 DNA: TGTGCCAGCAGTCCACGGACTAGCGGGAGTTGGAATGAGCAGTTCTTC

J gene: TRBJ2-7
clone size: .
D gene: .
V gene: TRBV4-3
CDR3 protein: CASSQDREYEQYF
CDR3 DNA: TGCGCCAGCAGCCAAGATCGAGAATACGAGCAGTACTTC

J gene: TRBJ2-3
clone size: few
D gene: .
V gene: TRBV11-2
CDR3 protein: CASSFGTSTDTQYF
CDR3 DNA: TGTGCCAGCAGCTTCGGGACAAGCACAGATACGCAGTATTTT

J gene: TRBJ1-3
clone size: .
D gene: .
V gene: TRBV15
CDR3 protein: CATRFLGLGALSGNTIYF
CDR3 DNA: TGTGCCACCAGATTCTTAGGTTTAGGGGCTCTTTCTGGAAACACCATATATTTT

J gene: TRBJ2-5
clone size: .
D gene: .
V gene: TRBV7-2
CDR3 protein: CASSQGPSQKTQYF
CDR3 DNA: TGTGCCAGCAGCCAAGGTCCCAGCCAAAAGACCCAGTACTTC

J gene: TRBJ2-1
clone size: few
D gene: .
V gene: TRBV7-3
CDR3 protein: CASGEGAGLEQFF
CDR3 DNA: TGTGCCAGCGGGGAGGGGGCAGGGCTTGAGCAGTTCTTC

J gene: TRBJ1-3
clone size: .
D gene: .
V gene: TRBV7-8
CDR3 protein: CASSLLLDRHRSGNTIYF
CDR3 DNA: TGTGCCAGCAGCTTATTGCTGGACAGACACCGTTCTGGAAACACCATATATTTT

J gene: TRBJ2-1
clone size: .
D gene: .
V gene: TRBV6-5
CDR3 protein: CASKSSGSSYNEQFF
CDR3 DNA: TGTGCCAGCAAATCTTCGGGGAGCTCCTACAATGAGCAGTTCTTC

J gene: TRBJ1-2
clone size: .
D gene: TRBD1
V gene: TRBV5-1
CDR3 protein: CASSLGEPGQGALTF
CDR3 DNA: TGCGCCAGCAGCTTGGGAGAGCCGGGACAGGGGGCGCTTACCTTC

J gene: TRBJ2-1
clone size: .
D gene: .
V gene: TRBV5-8
CDR3 protein: CASSYEASFREQFF
CDR3 DNA: TGTGCCAGCAGCTATGAGGCTAGCTTTCGGGAGCAGTTCTTC

J gene: TRBJ2-7
clone size: .
D gene: .
V gene: TRBV7-9
CDR3 protein: CASSANRDFGEQYF
CDR3 DNA: TGTGCCAGCAGCGCAAACAGGGATTTTGGCGAGCAGTACTTC

J gene: TRBJ2-1
clone size: .
D gene: .
V gene: TRBV9
CDR3 protein: CASSASTRPPKYNEQFF
CDR3 DNA: TGTGCCAGCAGCGCCTCGACCCGGCCGCCCAAATACAATGAGCAGTTCTTC